The clone carrying this TCR beta chain was found many times. There were TCR beta CDR3 regions amplified from RNA transcripts. The TCR CDR3 was amplified in a first-round RT-PCR using the HTBI primer set. TCRdb fed the multiplex PCR reads into MiXCR, producing one record per CDR3 protein. Of about 410,000 distinct CDR3 sequences listed, 14% were seen once; the top ten hold around 20%. Exclusion criteria comprised uncontrolled infection, other autoimmune disease, pregnancy or lactation. The PBMCs were sourced from fresh peripheral blood (less than 11 ml). The record originates from a study of T cells in Graves' hyperthyroidism and ophthalmopathy. V was clipped by 8 bases and J by 9 bases; unmatched bases: 11. The CDR3 extends over 14 amino acids. Germline CDR1 and CDR2: SGHTA and FQGNSA.

This rearrangement joins TRBV7-2 to TRBJ2-1; 9 nucleotides agree with TRBD2. This TCR derives from a young woman with Graves' ophthalmopathy. The sample taken for sequencing was blood. CDR3 coding DNA: TGTGCCAGCGGGGCGGGGGGGCCTATAAGTGAGCAGTTCTTC. Encoded protein: CASGAGGPISEQFF.